The 27 T cell receptor beta chains reported below all come from one sample, sequenced in a study of blood T cell repertoires in COVID-19. Produced via immunoSEQ multiplex PCR; TCRdb's table is partial and in-frame only. The table lists more than 85,000 clones, 84% of them singletons, with 24% in the top ten. Sequenced input: peripheral blood. The origin of the receptors is a human donor in a cohort sampled during active COVID-19.

The V gene is TRBV5-4, the J gene TRBJ2-1, with D hard to call. The germline V gene has CDR1 SGHNT and CDR2 YYREEE (reference sequence). There are 16 residues in the CDR3. The V gene lost 0 bases and the J gene lost 3 bases, with 13 bases spanning the gap. CDR3 nucleotides: TGTGCCAGCAGCTTGGGGCAGGCCCGGCTCTACAATGAGCAGTTCTTC. Its protein is CASSLGQARLYNEQFF.

The CDR3 sequence: CASNTGTDTQYF. The CDR3 DNA follows: TGTGCCAGCAATACTGGCACAGATACGCAGTATTTT. The rearrangement links TRBV27 to TRBJ2-3; no reliable D call. CDR3 size: 12 residues. The germline V and J ends were trimmed by 7 bases and 1 base, with 6 bases remaining between them. Germline V lookup: CDR1 MNHEY, CDR2 SMNVEV (reference sequence).

This rearrangement joins TRBV19 to TRBJ2-4, with TRBD2 identical over 8 bases. The CDR3 consists of 16 residues. With V trimmed by 0 bases and J by 4 bases, 5 bases remained unmatched. The germline CDR1 and CDR2 sequences are LNHDA and SQIVND (reference sequence). This CDR3 reads CASSIDPREGKNIQYF. Here the CDR3 DNA reads TGTGCCAGTAGTATAGATCCTCGGGAGGGAAAAAACATTCAGTACTTC.

The chain recombines TRBV3-1 (or the pseudogene TRBV3-2) with TRBJ2-2, with TRBD2 matching over 13 bases. The CDR3 is made up of 15 amino acids. Germline CDR1 and CDR2: LGHDT and YNNKEL (reference sequence). V lost 4 bases and J lost 6; bases outside the gene matches: 2. The CDR3 loop reads CASSPGLAGAGELFF. In DNA, the CDR3 is TGTGCCAGCAGCCCTGGACTAGCGGGAGCCGGGGAGCTGTTTTTT.

The V gene is TRBV7-2, the J gene TRBJ1-2; D not resolved. This CDR3 has 13 amino acids. Trimming shortened V by 3 bases and J by 3 bases, and 8 bases separated the two germline ends. Germline CDR1 SGHTA, CDR2 FQGNSA. The CDR3 DNA follows: TGTGCCAGCAGCTTTAGAACGGACTATGGCTACACCTTC. Its translation is CASSFRTDYGYTF.

The V gene is TRBV4-1, the J gene TRBJ1-5, with D maybe TRBD1 (6 bases). The V and J ends lost 2 bases and 4 bases respectively, with 9 bases between them. This CDR3 has 14 amino acids. CDR1 is MGHRA, CDR2 YSYEKL, per germline. The CDR3 nucleotides are TGCGCCAGCAGCCAACTACAGGGTAATCAGCCCCAGCATTTT. Its translation is CASSQLQGNQPQHF.

The count of this clone is one. V and J are TRBV28 and TRBJ1-3; D call uncertain. Trimming took 2 bases from V and 0 from J, leaving 11 bases between them. CDR3 size: 16 residues. Germline V gene sequence: CDR1 MDHEN, CDR2 SYDVKM. The DNA of the CDR3 is TGTGCCAGCAGTTTAGCAGGCAACCCCTCTGGAAACACCATATATTTT. The encoded protein is CASSLAGNPSGNTIYF.

The chain carries TRBV13 and TRBJ2-3; 7 positions match TRBD1. This CDR3 has 16 residues. The germline V gene has CDR1 PRHDT and CDR2 FYEKMQ (reference sequence). After removal of 1 base from V and 5 bases from J, the junction contained 9 bases not matched to a gene. CDR3 sequence: CASSLDGRGIGDTQYF. CDR3 DNA sequence: TGTGCCAGCAGCTTAGATGGCAGGGGGATTGGAGATACGCAGTATTTT.

Only a few counts were recorded for this clone. The genes are TRBV3-1 (or the pseudogene TRBV3-2) and TRBJ2-7, with 11 bases matching TRBD2. Trimming cost V 6 bases and J 6 bases; bases outside gene matches: 10. The CDR3 spans 15 residues. Germline V gene lookup returns CDR1 LGHDT and CDR2 YNNKEL (reference sequence). The CDR3 loop is CASRLLAGVSSEQYF. The CDR3, as DNA: TGTGCCAGCAGGCTACTAGCGGGAGTGAGTTCCGAGCAGTACTTC.

The V call is TRBV6-5, the J call TRBJ1-1; 7 bases are shared with TRBD1. Trimming took 2 bases from V and 5 from J; bases not matched to a gene: 11. This CDR3 is 16 amino acids long. The germline CDR1 and CDR2 sequences are MNHEY and SVGAGI. The CDR3 loop reads CASSYPRQGGWTEAFF. For the CDR3, the DNA is TGTGCCAGCAGTTACCCGAGACAGGGAGGTTGGACTGAAGCTTTCTTT.

This chain joins TRBV3-1 (or the pseudogene TRBV3-2) and TRBJ2-5; TRBD2 agrees at 7 bases. From germline, CDR1 is LGHDT and CDR2 YNNKEL (reference sequence). This CDR3 is 16 amino acids long. V was clipped by 1 base and J by 5 bases; unmatched bases: 10. The DNA for the CDR3 is TGTGCCAGCAGCCAAGTTCTAAGGGGTAGCGGGGAGACCCAGTACTTC. Its protein is CASSQVLRGSGETQYF.

This clone was seen once. This chain joins TRBV3-1 (or the pseudogene TRBV3-2) and TRBJ1-2; D is undetermined. The CDR3 has 15 residues. V lost 2 bases, J lost 0 bases, and 10 bases lay in between. Germline V lookup: CDR1 LGHDT, CDR2 YNNKEL (reference sequence). CDR3: CASSQLDTSNYGYTF. As DNA, the CDR3 is TGTGCCAGCAGCCAACTCGACACCTCTAACTATGGCTACACCTTC.

This chain joins TRBV19 and TRBJ2-7, with D perhaps TRBD2 (6 bases). Germline V gene data show CDR1 as LNHDA and CDR2 as SQIVND (reference sequence). V lost 1 base, J lost 6 bases, and 13 bases lay in between. This CDR3 region has 14 residues. CDR3 sequence (DNA): TGTGCCAGTAGTATAGCGGGAGTTTCGATCGAGCAGTACTTC. Its translation is CASSIAGVSIEQYF.

The genes are TRBV5-1 and TRBJ1-2; the match to TRBD1 covers 7 bases. Germline lookup yields CDR1 SGHRS and CDR2 YFSETQ. The CDR3 loop spans 14 amino acids. Trimming removed 2 bases from V and 8 bases from J; junction bases left unmatched: 9. The CDR3 DNA follows: TGCGCCAGCAGCTTCGCAAGACAGGGAGAGGGCTACACCTTC. Its translation is CASSFARQGEGYTF.

The V and J genes are TRBV29-1 and TRBJ2-5; TRBD2 matches at 10 bases. J gave up 9 bases and V 5 bases, and 12 bases lay outside the gene matches. From germline, CDR1 is SQVTM and CDR2 ANQGSEA. This CDR3 region has 14 residues. The CDR3 bases are TGCAGCGTTATAGCGGGAGGCCGGCCACGGGCCCAGTACTTC. Amino acids: CSVIAGGRPRAQYF. Together with reference TRBV29-1 and TRBJ2-5, the CDR3 gives the full variable domain: SAVISQKPSRDICQRGTSLTIQCQVDSQVTMMFWYRQQPGQSLTLIATANQGSEATYESGFVIDKFPISRPNLTFSTLTVSNMSPEDSSIYLCSVIAGGRPRAQYFGPGTRLLVL.

The J gene is TRBJ1-2, the V gene TRBV7-8; 7 nucleotides match TRBD1. Germline CDR1 and CDR2: SGHVS and FQNEAQ. The CDR3 loop spans 14 amino acids. After removal of 4 bases from V and 1 base from J, the junction contained 3 bases not matched to a gene. CDR3 in amino acids: CASSSGTDNYGYTF. The CDR3 coding sequence is TGTGCCAGCAGCTCCGGGACAGATAACTATGGCTACACCTTC. The full variable domain, in which reference TRBV7-8 and TRBJ1-2 provide the parts outside the CDR3, is GAGVSQSPRYKVAKRGQDVALRCDPISGHVSLFWYQQALGQGPEFLTYFQNEAQLDKSGLPSDRFFAERPEGSVSTLKIQRTQQEDSAVYLCASSSGTDNYGYTFGSGTRLTVV.

The chain employs TRBV18 and TRBJ1-5; TRBD1 is a possible D gene (6 bases). CDR3 size: 16 residues. Per germline, CDR1 KGHSH and CDR2 LQKENI. V dropped 2 bases and J dropped 4 bases, with 15 bases sitting between them. The CDR3: CASSPNSGAANQPQHF. In nucleotides, the CDR3 is TGTGCCAGCTCACCAAATTCAGGGGCTGCAAATCAGCCCCAGCATTTT. Using reference TRBV18 and TRBJ1-5 for the parts outside the CDR3, the full variable domain is NAGVMQNPRHLVRRRGQEARLRCSPMKGHSHVYWYRQLPEEGLKFMVYLQKENIIDESGMPKERFSAEFPKEGPSILRIQQVVRGDSAAYFCASSPNSGAANQPQHFGDGTRLSIL.

The rearrangement joins TRBV2 to TRBJ2-3, with 8 bases aligning to TRBD2. The J segment lost 2 bases and the V segment lost 7 bases, leaving 8 bases of the junction unmatched. This CDR3 is built from 15 residues. The germline V gene has CDR1 SNHLY and CDR2 FYNNEI. CDR3 sequence reads: CASTKGLGNTDTQYF. The DNA of the CDR3 is TGTGCCAGCACTAAGGGACTAGGGAACACAGATACGCAGTATTTT.

V and J are TRBV12-2 and TRBJ1-5; TRBD1 reflects the table's D call only, with no check against the DNA. TRBV12-2 is a pseudogene segment. CDR3 size: 19 residues. The CDR3 nucleotides read TGTGCAAGTCGCTTACCGGAGCAGGGAAGGGGATATAGCAATCAGCCCCAGCATTTT. Its translation: CASRLPEQGRGYSNQPQHF.

The chain couples TRBV7-8 to TRBJ2-5; D call uncertain. V gave up 5 bases and J gave up 2 bases, with 21 bases separating them. From germline, CDR1 is SGHVS and CDR2 FQNEAQ. The length of the CDR3 is 17 residues. CDR3 region: CASSLDMAAAQQETQYF. CDR3 sequence (DNA): TGTGCCAGCAGCCTTGATATGGCGGCGGCCCAACAAGAGACCCAGTACTTC.

This chain connects TRBV4-3 to TRBJ2-2, with 9 bases matching TRBD1. The CDR3 is made up of 16 amino acids. Germline-derived CDR1 and CDR2 are LGHNA and YSLEER. V lost 0 bases to trimming and J lost 7 bases; unmatched junction nucleotides: 6. The CDR3 reads CASSQDSGQGVGELFF. Here the CDR3 DNA reads TGCGCCAGCAGCCAAGATTCGGGACAGGGTGTCGGGGAGCTGTTTTTT.

The V and J genes are TRBV12-3 or TRBV12-4 and TRBJ2-7; D is unresolved. V lost 3 bases, J lost 0 bases, and 6 bases lay in between. This CDR3 has 13 amino acids. The CDR3 region is CASSLRASYEQYF. The CDR3, as DNA: TGTGCCAGCAGTTTGAGAGCCTCCTACGAGCAGTACTTC.

This clone was detected once. This chain connects TRBV20-1 to TRBJ1-3; tentatively, D is TRBD1 (5 bases). CDR1 and CDR2 from the germline V gene are DFQATT and SNEGSKA (reference sequence). The V gene lost 3 bases and the J gene lost 2 bases, with 8 bases spanning the gap. The CDR3 consists of 13 residues. The CDR3 region has the DNA TGCAGTGCTAGTCAGGGCACTGGAAACACCATATATTTT. Translating gives CSASQGTGNTIYF.

This clone is a singleton in its sample. V gene TRBV18 combines with J gene TRBJ2-2; 7 bases are shared with TRBD2. The CDR3 sequence is 16 residues long. V trimming: 1 base; J trimming: 3 bases; junction bases outside the gene matches: 5. CDR1 is KGHSH, CDR2 LQKENI, per germline. The CDR3 is CASSPRASGDTGELFF. The DNA for the CDR3 is TGTGCCAGCTCACCACGGGCTAGCGGAGACACCGGGGAGCTGTTTTTT.

The genes are TRBV24-1 and TRBJ2-5, with 8 bases fitting TRBD2. The CDR3 contains 17 residues. Germline CDR1 KGHDR, CDR2 SFDVKD. V was clipped by 4 bases and J by 1 base; unmatched bases: 10. The CDR3 spells CATSEGTSGGFQETQYF. The CDR3 DNA reads as TGTGCCACCAGTGAGGGTACTAGCGGCGGGTTCCAAGAGACCCAGTACTTC.

The chain carries TRBV3-1 (or the pseudogene TRBV3-2) and TRBJ2-5, with 8 bases identical to TRBD1. CDR3 size: 14 residues. The ends lost 4 bases at V and 3 bases at J; junction bases unmatched: 4. Germline CDR1 reads LGHDT; CDR2 reads YNNKEL (reference sequence). The CDR3 region has the DNA TGTGCCAGCAGCCCCTGGACAGGGAAAGAGACCCAGTACTTC. This translates into CASSPWTGKETQYF.

The chain couples TRBV10-1 to TRBJ1-5; 9 bases fit TRBD1. Germline V lookup: CDR1 WNHNN, CDR2 SYGVQD (reference sequence). This CDR3 spans 16 amino acids. The V and J ends lost 8 bases and 4 bases, in that order; junction bases with no gene match: 12. CDR3 sequence reads: CASPRPEDRGNQPQHF. CDR3 nucleotides: TGCGCCAGCCCCCGACCTGAGGACAGGGGAAATCAGCCCCAGCATTTT.